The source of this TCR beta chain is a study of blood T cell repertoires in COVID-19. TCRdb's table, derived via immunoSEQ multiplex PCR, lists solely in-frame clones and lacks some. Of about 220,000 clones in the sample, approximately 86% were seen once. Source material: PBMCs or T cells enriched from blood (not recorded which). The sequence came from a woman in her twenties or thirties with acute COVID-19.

CDR3 region: CASRGDSSDEQFF. The CDR3 coding sequence is TGTGCCAGCAGGGGGGACTCGAGCGATGAGCAGTTCTTC. The V call is TRBV2, the J call TRBJ2-1; perhaps TRBD2 as D (6 bases). This CDR3 is 13 amino acids long. Trimming shortened V by 6 bases and J by 8 bases, and 14 bases separated the two germline ends. Germline CDR1 SNHLY, CDR2 FYNNEI.